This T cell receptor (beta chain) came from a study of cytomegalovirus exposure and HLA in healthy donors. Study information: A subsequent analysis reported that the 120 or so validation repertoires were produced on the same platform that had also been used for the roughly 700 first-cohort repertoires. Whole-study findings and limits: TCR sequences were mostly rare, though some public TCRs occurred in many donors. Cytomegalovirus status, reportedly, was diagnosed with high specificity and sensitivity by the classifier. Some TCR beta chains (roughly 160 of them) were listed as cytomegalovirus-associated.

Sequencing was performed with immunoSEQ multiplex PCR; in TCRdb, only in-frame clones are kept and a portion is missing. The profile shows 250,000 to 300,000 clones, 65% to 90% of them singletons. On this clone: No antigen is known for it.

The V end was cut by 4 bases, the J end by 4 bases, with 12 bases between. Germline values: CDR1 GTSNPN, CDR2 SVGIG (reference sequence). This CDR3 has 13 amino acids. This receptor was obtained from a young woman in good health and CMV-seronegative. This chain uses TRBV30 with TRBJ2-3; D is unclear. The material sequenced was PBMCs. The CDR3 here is CAWTSYGADTQYF. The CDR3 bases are TGTGCCTGGACTAGTTACGGCGCAGATACGCAGTATTTT.